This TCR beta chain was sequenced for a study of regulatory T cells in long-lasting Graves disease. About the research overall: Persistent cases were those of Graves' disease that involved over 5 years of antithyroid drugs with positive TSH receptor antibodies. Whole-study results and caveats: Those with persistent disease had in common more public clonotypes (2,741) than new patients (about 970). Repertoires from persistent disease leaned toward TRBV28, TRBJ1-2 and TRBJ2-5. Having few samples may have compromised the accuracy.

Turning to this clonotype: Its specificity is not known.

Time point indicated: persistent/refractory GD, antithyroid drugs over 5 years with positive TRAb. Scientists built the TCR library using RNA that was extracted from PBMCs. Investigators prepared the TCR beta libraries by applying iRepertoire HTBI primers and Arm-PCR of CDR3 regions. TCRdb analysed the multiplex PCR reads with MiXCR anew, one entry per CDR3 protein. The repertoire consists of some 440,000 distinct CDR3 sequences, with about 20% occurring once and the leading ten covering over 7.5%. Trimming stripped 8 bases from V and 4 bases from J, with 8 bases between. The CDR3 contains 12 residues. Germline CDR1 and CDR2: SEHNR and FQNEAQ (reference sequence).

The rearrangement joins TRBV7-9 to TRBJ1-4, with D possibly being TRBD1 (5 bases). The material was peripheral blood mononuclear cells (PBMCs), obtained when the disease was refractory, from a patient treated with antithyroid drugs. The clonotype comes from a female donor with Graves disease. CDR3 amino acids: CASGGDNEKLFF. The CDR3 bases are TGTGCCAGCGGGGGGGATAATGAAAAACTGTTTTTT.